What follows is one TCR beta chain and its context. A read error may produce the germline difference seen at one junction end. This specimen comes from a study of T cells in Graves' hyperthyroidism and ophthalmopathy. Together with thyroid ultrasound, orbital computed tomography, serum thyroxine and TRAb, clinical symptoms were used for diagnoses. The CDR3 contains 12 residues. Germline V gives CDR1 ENHRY, CDR2 SYGVKD. What was amplified from RNA transcripts were TCR beta CDR3 regions. Using the HTBI primer set, a first-round RT-PCR was run on the TCR CDR3. TCRdb re-analysed the multiplex PCR reads in MiXCR, keeping a single row per CDR3 protein. The sample yields under 300,000 distinct CDR3 sequences, approximately 15% seen once.

This chain uses TRBV10-3 with TRBJ2-7, with D uncertain. The TCR comes from a middle-aged woman with Graves' hyperthyroidism that later progressed to Graves' ophthalmopathy. Input material: blood. The CDR3 loop is CTISEGSYEQYF. Written as DNA, the CDR3 is TGTACCATCAGTGAAGGCTCCTACGAGCAGTACTTC.